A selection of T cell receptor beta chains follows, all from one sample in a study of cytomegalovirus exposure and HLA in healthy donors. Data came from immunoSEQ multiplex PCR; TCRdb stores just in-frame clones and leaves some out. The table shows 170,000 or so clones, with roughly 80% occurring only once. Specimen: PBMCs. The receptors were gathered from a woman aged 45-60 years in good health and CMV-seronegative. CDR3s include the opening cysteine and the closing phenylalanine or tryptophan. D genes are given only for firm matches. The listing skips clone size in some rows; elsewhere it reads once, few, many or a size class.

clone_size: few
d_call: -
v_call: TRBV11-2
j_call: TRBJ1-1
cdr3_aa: CASSGTTEAFF
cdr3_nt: TGTGCCAGCAGCGGCACCACTGAAGCTTTCTTT

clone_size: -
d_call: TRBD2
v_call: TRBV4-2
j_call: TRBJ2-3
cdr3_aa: CASSQVAAGNTDTQYF
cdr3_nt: TGTGCCAGCAGCCAAGTGGCAGCGGGAAACACAGATACGCAGTATTTT

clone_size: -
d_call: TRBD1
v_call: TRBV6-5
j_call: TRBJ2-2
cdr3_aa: CASKTGHTGELFF
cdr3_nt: TGTGCCAGCAAGACAGGGCACACCGGGGAGCTGTTTTTT

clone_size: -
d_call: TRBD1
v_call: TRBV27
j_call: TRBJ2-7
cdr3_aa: CASSPARQGHEQYF
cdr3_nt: TGTGCCAGCAGTCCCGCCAGACAGGGGCACGAGCAGTACTTC

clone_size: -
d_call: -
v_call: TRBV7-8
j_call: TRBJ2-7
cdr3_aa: CASSLMIVELAKNEQYF
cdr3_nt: TGTGCCAGCAGCTTAATGATAGTCGAGCTAGCGAAGAACGAGCAGTACTTC

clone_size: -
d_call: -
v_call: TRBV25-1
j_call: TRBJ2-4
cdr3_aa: CASTPFDRKNIQYF
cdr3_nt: TGTGCCAGCACCCCCTTCGACAGAAAAAACATTCAGTACTTC

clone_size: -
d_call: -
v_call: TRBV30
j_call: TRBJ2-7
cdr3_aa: CAWSVGISWEQYF
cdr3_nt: TGTGCCTGGAGTGTTGGCATCTCCTGGGAGCAGTACTTC

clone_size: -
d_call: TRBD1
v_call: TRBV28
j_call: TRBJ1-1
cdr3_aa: CASTAGQGARIF
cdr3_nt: TGTGCCAGCACAGCCGGACAGGGGGCGCGAATCTTT

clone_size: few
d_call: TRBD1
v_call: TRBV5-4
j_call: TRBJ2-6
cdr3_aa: CCGQDSSGANVLTF
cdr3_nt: TGTTGTGGACAGGACTCCTCTGGGGCCAACGTCCTGACTTTC

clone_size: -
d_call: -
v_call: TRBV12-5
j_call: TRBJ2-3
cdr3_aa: CASGLAERFTNTDTQYF
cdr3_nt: TGTGCTAGTGGTTTGGCTGAGAGGTTTACCAACACAGATACGCAGTATTTT

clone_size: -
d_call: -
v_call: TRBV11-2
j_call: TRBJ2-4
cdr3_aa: CASSLALTMAKNIQYF
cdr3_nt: TGTGCCAGCAGCTTAGCCTTAACTATGGCCAAAAACATTCAGTACTTC

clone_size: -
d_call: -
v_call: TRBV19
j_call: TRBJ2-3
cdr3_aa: CASSIGGSPDTQYF
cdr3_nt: TGTGCCAGTAGTATAGGCGGGTCCCCAGATACGCAGTATTTT

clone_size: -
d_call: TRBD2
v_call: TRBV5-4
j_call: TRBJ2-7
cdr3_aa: CASSGTSGAYEQYF
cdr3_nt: TGTGCCAGCTCTGGGACTAGCGGGGCCTACGAGCAGTACTTC

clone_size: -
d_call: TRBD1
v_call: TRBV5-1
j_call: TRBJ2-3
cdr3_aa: CASSSGQTSTDTQYF
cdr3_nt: TGCGCCAGCAGCTCGGGACAGACTAGCACAGATACGCAGTATTTT

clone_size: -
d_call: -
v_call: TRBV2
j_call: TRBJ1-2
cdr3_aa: CASSEHRWALDSVSYGYTF
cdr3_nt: TGTGCCAGCAGTGAGCATCGATGGGCCCTGGACAGTGTAAGCTATGGCTACACCTTC

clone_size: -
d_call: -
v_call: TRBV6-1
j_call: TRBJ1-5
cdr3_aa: CASSEGNSYSNQPQHF
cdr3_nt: TGTGCCAGCAGTGAGGGTAACAGCTATAGCAATCAGCCCCAGCATTTT

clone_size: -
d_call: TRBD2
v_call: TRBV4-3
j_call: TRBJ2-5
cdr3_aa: CASSQRGGLAGGRETQYF
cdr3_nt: TGCGCCAGCAGCCAACGCGGAGGGCTAGCGGGGGGCCGAGAGACCCAGTACTTC

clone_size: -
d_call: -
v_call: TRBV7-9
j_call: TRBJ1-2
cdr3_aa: CASSSAMGHPTYGYTF
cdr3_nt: TGTGCCAGCAGTTCTGCCATGGGACATCCGACGTATGGCTACACCTTC

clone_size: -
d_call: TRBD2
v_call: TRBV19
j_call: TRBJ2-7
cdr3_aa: CASSMARGLAGATYEQYF
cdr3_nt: TGTGCCAGTAGTATGGCCCGCGGACTAGCGGGGGCCACCTACGAGCAGTACTTC

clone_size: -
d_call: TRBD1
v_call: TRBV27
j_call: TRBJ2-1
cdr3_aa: CASSLGTGNWEQFF
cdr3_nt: TGTGCCAGCAGTCTCGGGACAGGGAACTGGGAGCAGTTCTTC

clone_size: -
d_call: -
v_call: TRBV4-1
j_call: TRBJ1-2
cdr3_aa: CASSHPSAGNYGYTF
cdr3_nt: TGCGCCAGCAGCCACCCCTCTGCCGGGAACTATGGCTACACCTTC

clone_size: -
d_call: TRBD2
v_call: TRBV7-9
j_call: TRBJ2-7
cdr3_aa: CASSYPGTSGRGEQYF
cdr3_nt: TGTGCCAGCAGCTACCCCGGGACTAGCGGCCGTGGCGAGCAGTACTTC

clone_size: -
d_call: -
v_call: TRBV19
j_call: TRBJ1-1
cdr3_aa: CASSLLQGTEAFF
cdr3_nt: TGTGCCAGTAGCCTTCTGCAGGGGACTGAAGCTTTCTTT

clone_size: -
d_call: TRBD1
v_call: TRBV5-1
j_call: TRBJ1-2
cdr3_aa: CASSLTGGASYGYTF
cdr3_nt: TGCGCCAGCAGTCTCACAGGGGGCGCTTCCTATGGCTACACCTTC

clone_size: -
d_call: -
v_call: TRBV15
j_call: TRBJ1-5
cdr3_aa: CATSRHDSNQPQHF
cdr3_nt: TGTGCCACCAGCCGACACGATAGCAATCAGCCCCAGCATTTT

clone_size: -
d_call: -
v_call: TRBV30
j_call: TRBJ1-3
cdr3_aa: CAWRSNSGNTIYF
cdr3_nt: TGTGCCTGGAGATCCAACTCTGGAAACACCATATATTTT

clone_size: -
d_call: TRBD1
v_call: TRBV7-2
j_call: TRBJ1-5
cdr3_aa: CASSLGTGASNQPQHF
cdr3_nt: TGTGCCAGCAGCCTAGGCACAGGGGCTAGCAATCAGCCCCAGCATTTT

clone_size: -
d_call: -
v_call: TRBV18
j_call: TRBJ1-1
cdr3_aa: CASSPFKGVHAEAFF
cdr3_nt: TGTGCCAGCTCACCATTTAAAGGGGTCCACGCTGAAGCTTTCTTT

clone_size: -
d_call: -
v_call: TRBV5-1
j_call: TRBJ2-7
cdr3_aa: CASSLGPESSYEQYF
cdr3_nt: TGCGCCAGCAGCTTGGGCCCAGAAAGCTCCTACGAGCAGTACTTC

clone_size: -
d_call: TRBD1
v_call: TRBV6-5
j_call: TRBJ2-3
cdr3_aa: CASSSPDRGPSDTQYF
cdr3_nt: TGTGCCAGCAGTTCGCCCGACAGGGGGCCTTCAGATACGCAGTATTTT

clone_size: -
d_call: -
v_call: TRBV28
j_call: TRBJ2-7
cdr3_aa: CASSARTDAPYEQYF
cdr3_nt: TGTGCCAGCAGTGCCCGGACAGACGCACCCTACGAGCAGTACTTC

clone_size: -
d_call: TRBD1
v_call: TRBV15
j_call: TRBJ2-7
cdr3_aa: CATSPGQGISYEQYF
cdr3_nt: TGTGCCACCAGCCCGGGACAGGGAATATCCTACGAGCAGTACTTC

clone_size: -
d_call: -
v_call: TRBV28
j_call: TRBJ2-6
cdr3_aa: CASSFGAGANVLTF
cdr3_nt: TGTGCCAGCAGTTTCGGGGCTGGGGCCAACGTCCTGACTTTC

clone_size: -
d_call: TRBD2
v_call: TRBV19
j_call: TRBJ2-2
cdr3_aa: CASSIRRLAGVSGELFF
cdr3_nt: TGTGCCAGTAGTATACGTCGCCTAGCGGGGGTATCCGGGGAGCTGTTTTTT

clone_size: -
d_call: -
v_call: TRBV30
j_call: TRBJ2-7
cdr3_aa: CAWSVGLSGYEQYF
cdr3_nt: TGTGCCTGGAGTGTGGGTCTTTCGGGATACGAGCAGTACTTC

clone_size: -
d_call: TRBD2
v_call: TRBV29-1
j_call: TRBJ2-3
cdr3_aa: CSVERGGTDTQYF
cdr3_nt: TGCAGCGTTGAGCGGGGGGGCACAGATACGCAGTATTTT

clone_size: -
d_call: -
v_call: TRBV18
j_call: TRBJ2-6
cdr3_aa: CASSPLTGANVLTF
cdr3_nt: TGTGCCAGCTCACCATTGACAGGGGCCAACGTCCTGACTTTC

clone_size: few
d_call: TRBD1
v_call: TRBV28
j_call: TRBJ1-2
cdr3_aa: CASNSRGTGEDYGYTF
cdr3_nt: TGTGCCAGCAATAGCAGGGGGACAGGGGAGGACTATGGCTACACCTTC